This TCR beta chain was sequenced for a study of glioma-infiltrating T cells. Using RNA template, CDR3s of TCR alpha and beta were amplified with iRepertoire arm-PCR. MiXCR was run by TCRdb on the multiplex PCR reads, yielding one entry per CDR3 protein. In the table there are roughly 42,000 distinct CDR3 sequences, 20% to 25% of which are singletons. This clonotype was counted at least ten times. The V gene's germline CDR1 is MNHEY and CDR2 SVGEGT. The ends lost 2 bases at V and 7 bases at J; junction bases unmatched: 8. The CDR3 is 15 amino acids. The TCR comes from a human donor with low-grade glioma or glioblastoma, undergoing nonglioma brain surgery, or in good health (not recorded which). The J gene is TRBJ2-5, the V gene TRBV6-2 or TRBV6-3, with 9 nucleotides matching TRBD1. The sequenced sample was glioma tissue, nonneoplastic brain tissue, or PBMCs (not recorded which). The chain's CDR3 is CASSYTDRGGRTQYF. The CDR3 DNA reads as TGTGCCAGCAGTTACACGGACAGGGGCGGGAGGACCCAGTACTTC.